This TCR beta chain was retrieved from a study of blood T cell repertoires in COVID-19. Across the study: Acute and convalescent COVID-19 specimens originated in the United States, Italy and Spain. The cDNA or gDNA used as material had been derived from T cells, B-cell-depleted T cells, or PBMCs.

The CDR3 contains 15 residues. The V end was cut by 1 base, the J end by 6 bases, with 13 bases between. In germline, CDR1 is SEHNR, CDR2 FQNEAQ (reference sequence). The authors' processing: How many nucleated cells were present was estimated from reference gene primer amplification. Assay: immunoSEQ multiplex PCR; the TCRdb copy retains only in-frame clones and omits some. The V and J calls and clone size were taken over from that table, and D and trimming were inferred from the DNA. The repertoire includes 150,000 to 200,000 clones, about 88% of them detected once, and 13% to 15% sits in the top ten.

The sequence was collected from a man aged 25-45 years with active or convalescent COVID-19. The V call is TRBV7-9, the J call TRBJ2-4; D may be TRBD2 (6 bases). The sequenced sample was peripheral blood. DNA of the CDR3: TGTGCCAGCAGCTTAGGGGGATTCGGGGGAAACATTCAGTACTTC. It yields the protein CASSLGGFGGNIQYF.